This T cell receptor (beta chain) was profiled in a study of blood T cell repertoires in COVID-19. Study in general: In each case, the material was cDNA or gDNA derived from T cells, B-cell-depleted T cells, or PBMCs.

Seattle patients were enrolled while actively infected and followed longitudinally. Study processing details: Estimation of nucleated cell counts relied on the amplification of reference gene primers. Measured with immunoSEQ multiplex PCR; TCRdb has only the in-frame clones, and not every one. That table is the source of V, J and clone size, and D and trimming were worked out from the DNA. The sample has 350,000 to 450,000 clones, around 87% seen once. This clone has a single count. Sequencing was done on a sample of peripheral blood. The TCR was taken from a woman aged 60-70 years with COVID-19, enrolled during active disease.

DNA of the CDR3: TGTGCCAGCAGCTGGGGGGGACAGGGCGAGACCCAGTACTTC. It encodes CASSWGGQGETQYF. V gene TRBV6-5 combines with J gene TRBJ2-5; 9 nucleotides line up with TRBD1. This CDR3 spans 14 amino acids. The germline CDR1 and CDR2 sequences are MNHEY and SVGAGI. V lost 6 bases, J lost 5 bases, and 7 bases stayed unmatched.